These 10 T cell receptor beta chains share one sample of origin, sequenced in a study of T cell responses to AZD1222 COVID-19 vaccine. Measured with immunoSEQ multiplex PCR; TCRdb has only the in-frame clones, and not every one. The table records roughly 110,000 clones, about 90% of them present only once. The sample here was peripheral blood, taken 28 days after the second AZD1222 dose. The receptor set was obtained from an adult who received the AZD1222 COVID-19 vaccine.

The CDR3 spells CSASPGNGYTF. CDR3 coding DNA: TGCAGTGCTAGTCCGGGAAACGGCTACACCTTC. This chain connects TRBV20-1 to TRBJ1-2; D is undetermined. Germline CDR1 reads DFQATT; CDR2 reads SNEGSKA (reference sequence). V lost 3 bases and J 8 bases, leaving 10 bases between the germline ends. This CDR3 region has 11 residues.

The chain carries TRBV19 and TRBJ1-5; no firm D call. V was pared by 5 bases and J by 5 bases, with 13 bases between. The CDR3 runs 14 residues. Germline values: CDR1 LNHDA, CDR2 SQIVND (reference sequence). The CDR3 loop is CASSLEGPYQPQHF. Here the CDR3 DNA reads TGTGCCAGTAGTCTCGAGGGTCCCTATCAGCCCCAGCATTTT. Full variable domain (rest looked up from reference TRBV19 and TRBJ1-5): DGGITQSPKYLFRKEGQNVTLSCEQNLNHDAMYWYRQDPGQGLRLIYYSQIVNDFQKGDIAEGYSVSREKKESFPLTVTSAQKNPTAFYLCASSLEGPYQPQHFGDGTRLSIL.

The chain uses TRBV5-1 and TRBJ1-2; D not resolved. The CDR3 covers 13 residues. The V gene lost 0 bases and the J gene lost 6 bases, with 9 bases spanning the gap. Germline V gene sequence: CDR1 SGHRS, CDR2 YFSETQ. CDR3 protein: CASSLEGADGYTF. As DNA, the CDR3 is TGCGCCAGCAGCTTGGAGGGTGCGGATGGCTACACCTTC.

This chain links TRBV5-6 with TRBJ2-2, with 9 bases matching TRBD2. Germline trimming cut 5 bases from V and 2 bases from J; bases unmatched to any gene: 4. The V gene's germline CDR1 is SGHDT and CDR2 YYEEEE. The CDR3 runs to 15 residues. CDR3 region: CASSRGTSNTGELFF. The DNA of the CDR3 is TGTGCCAGCAGTAGAGGGACTAGCAACACCGGGGAGCTGTTTTTT.

The V and J genes are TRBV5-4 and TRBJ2-7, with 12 bases that match TRBD2. The CDR3 is 15 residues long. The trim removed 0 bases at V and 5 bases at J, leaving 3 bases unmatched. CDR1 and CDR2 from the germline V gene are SGHNT and YYREEE (reference sequence). The CDR3 nucleotides are TGTGCCAGCAGCTTGGAGGCTAGCGGGAGGGACGAGCAGTACTTC. It translates to CASSLEASGRDEQYF.

The chain has TRBV7-3 and TRBJ2-3; D perhaps matches TRBD2 (5 bases). The CDR3 covers 16 residues. CDR1 and CDR2 (germline): SGHTA, FQGTGA. V lost 0 bases to trimming and J lost 4 bases, with 14 bases between them. The CDR3 DNA follows: TGTGCCAGCAGCTTAACGGGCGGGCCGGGTGCAGATACGCAGTATTTT. Translation: CASSLTGGPGADTQYF.

This chain connects TRBV3-1 (or the pseudogene TRBV3-2) to TRBJ1-4; D might be TRBD1 (5 bases). V shed 0 bases and J shed 7 bases, with 12 bases lying between them. Germline CDR1 is LGHDT and CDR2 is YNNKEL (reference sequence). There are 15 residues in the CDR3. The chain's CDR3 is CASSQDIGASEKLFF. CDR3 coding DNA: TGTGCCAGCAGCCAAGATATTGGGGCATCTGAAAAACTGTTTTTT.

This chain connects TRBV19 to TRBJ2-1; 10 bases are a match to TRBD1. V dropped 10 bases and J dropped 6; count of bases not matched to a gene: 6. The length of the CDR3 is 13 residues. Germline values: CDR1 LNHDA, CDR2 SQIVND (reference sequence). The CDR3 spells CATSTGGFNEQFF. DNA of the CDR3: TGTGCCACCTCGACAGGGGGCTTCAATGAGCAGTTCTTC.

Details on this clone: Distinct nucleotide sequences in the sample also encode this CDR3. This chain joins TRBV18 and TRBJ1-5; maybe TRBD1 (6 bases). V was clipped by 3 bases and J by 7 bases, with 13 bases between them. Germline V gene data show CDR1 as KGHSH and CDR2 as LQKENI. The CDR3 loop spans 14 amino acids. Here the CDR3 DNA reads TGTGCCAGCTCACCCCAAGGGGGGAACCAGCCCCAGCATTTT. As protein: CASSPQGGNQPQHF.

The chain combines TRBV5-1 with TRBJ2-1; a possible D gene is TRBD2 (5 bases). Germline loops: CDR1 SGHRS, CDR2 YFSETQ. V lost 0 bases to trimming and J lost 5 bases, with 12 bases between them. CDR3 size: 15 residues. CDR3 protein: CASSLAVRENNEQFF. The CDR3 nucleotides read TGCGCCAGCAGCTTGGCCGTACGGGAAAACAATGAGCAGTTCTTC. The full variable domain, its missing parts supplied by reference TRBV5-1 and TRBJ2-1, is KAGVTQTPRYLIKTRGQQVTLSCSPISGHRSVSWYQQTPGQGLQFLFEYFSETQRNKGNFPGRFSGRQFSNSRSEMNVSTLELGDSALYLCASSLAVRENNEQFFGPGTRLTVL.